The clone carrying this T cell receptor beta chain showed up many times. Its cognate antigen is unknown. This specimen comes from a study of T cell repertoires in cytomegalovirus infection. Study background: Indicated by public TCR beta signatures were CMV infection and matching HLA type. Study results and limitations: The cumulative frequency of public TCR beta families identified carriers of CMV plus the relevant HLA. The ex vivo response showed dominance by HLA-C-restricted CMV-specific TCR beta clonotypes.

Trimming stripped 3 bases from V and 10 bases from J, with 19 bases between. This CDR3 spans 15 amino acids. In germline, CDR1 is SGHTA, CDR2 FQGNSA. TCRdb redid the calling of the reads with MiXCR, one entry per CDR3 protein. This repertoire shows hundreds of thousands of distinct CDR3 sequences, roughly 6.5% found once; its top ten account for 6.5%. The TCR was taken from a human donor in good health (CMV status not recorded). Some clones in this sample may be carry-over from other donors' samples. The material sequenced was PBMCs. The J gene is TRBJ2-1, the V gene TRBV7-2, with a weak D call TRBD2 (7 bases). The CDR3, as DNA: TGTGCCAGCAGCTTCGGGGGGCCCGGGGTTGAGGAGCAGTTCTTC. Translated, it gives CASSFGGPGVEEQFF.